Each of the 14 T cell receptor beta chains below was sequenced from the same sample in a study of T cells in Graves' hyperthyroidism and ophthalmopathy. Amplified TCR beta CDR3 regions came from RNA transcripts. Initially, a first-round RT-PCR of the TCR CDR3 employed the HTBI primer set. TCRdb independently ran MiXCR on the multiplex PCR reads; one entry per CDR3 protein. The repertoire has nearly 600,000 distinct CDR3 sequences, 12% to 15% of them found once; the top ten carry roughly 7.7%. Source material: blood. Source of these receptors: a woman aged 18-29 years with Graves' ophthalmopathy.

The V gene is TRBV5-1, the J gene TRBJ2-3; 9 positions match TRBD1. V lost 4 bases, J lost 6 bases, and 9 bases stayed unmatched. The CDR3 contains 15 residues. Looked up from germline, CDR1 is SGHRS and CDR2 is YFSETQ. The CDR3 nucleotides read TGCGCCAGCAGCGCCGCGACAGGGGGGAGGGATACGCAGTATTTT. As protein: CASSAATGGRDTQYF.

V is TRBV6-1 and J is TRBJ1-4, with D uncertain. Germline loops: CDR1 MNHNS, CDR2 SASEGT. V was cut by 6 bases and J by 5 bases, with 19 bases left in between. This CDR3 is built from 16 residues. In nucleotides, the CDR3 is TGTGCCAGCAGCCGAAACGGGCTTTTGCGGAATGAAAAACTGTTTTTT. As protein: CASSRNGLLRNEKLFF.

This clonotype was observed a handful of times. The gene calls are TRBV18 and TRBJ1-5, with D maybe TRBD1 (6 bases). CDR1 is KGHSH and CDR2 is LQKENI in the germline V gene. The CDR3 runs 15 residues. Trimming removed 5 bases from V and 2 bases from J, with 13 bases in between. CDR3 sequence reads: CASSGGAGGNQPQHF. The CDR3 DNA reads TGTGCCAGCTCAGGAGGGGCAGGGGGCAATCAGCCCCAGCATTTT.

The sample holds many counts of this clonotype. The rearrangement uses TRBV6-1 and TRBJ2-3; the match to TRBD1 covers 8 bases. The CDR3 totals 15 residues. The V gene end was trimmed by 5 bases and the J gene end by 4 bases; junction bases not matched to a gene: 8. Germline CDR1 and CDR2: MNHNS and SASEGT. DNA for the CDR3: TGTGCCAGCAGTCTCGGACAGGGTTACTCAGATACGCAGTATTTT. The encoded protein is CASSLGQGYSDTQYF.

This clonotype was observed at least ten times. This rearrangement joins TRBV3-1 to TRBJ2-1; D is undetermined. V lost 3 bases and J 5 bases, leaving 8 bases between the germline ends. The CDR3 loop spans 13 amino acids. Germline values: CDR1 LGHDT, CDR2 YNNKEL (reference sequence). CDR3 DNA: TGTGCCAGCAGCCAGAATCTCAACAATGAGCAGTTCTTC. It specifies CASSQNLNNEQFF.

This rearrangement joins TRBV30 to TRBJ2-7; 15 nucleotides agree with TRBD2. Germline V gene sequence: CDR1 GTSNPN, CDR2 SVGIG (reference sequence). This CDR3 region has 17 residues. V lost 3 bases, J lost 2 bases, and 8 bases stayed unmatched. CDR3 sequence: CAWRGGLAGGITYEQYF. CDR3 DNA sequence: TGTGCCTGGAGGGGAGGACTAGCGGGAGGGATTACCTACGAGCAGTACTTC.

This clonotype was found many times. This sequence joins TRBV7-8 and TRBJ1-5; D call uncertain. The CDR3 is 13 amino acids. With 2 bases removed from V and 5 bases from J, the gap between germline ends came to 7 bases. Germline V gene data show CDR1 as SGHVS and CDR2 as FQNEAQ. The CDR3 DNA reads TGTGCCAGCAGCTTAAGTAGGGATCAGCCCCAGCATTTT. It codes for CASSLSRDQPQHF.

This rearrangement joins TRBV6-2 or TRBV6-3 to TRBJ2-2, with TRBD1 matching over 9 bases. With V trimmed by 5 bases and J by 6 bases, 7 bases remained unmatched. Germline CDR1 MNHEY, CDR2 SVGEGT. The CDR3 sequence is 15 residues long. CDR3 DNA sequence: TGTGCCAGCAGTCAGGGGGACAGGGCCCCCGGGGAGCTGTTTTTT. Its translation: CASSQGDRAPGELFF.

Many counts were recorded for this clonotype. The J gene is TRBJ1-2, the V gene TRBV2; TRBD1 matches 9 bases. V shed 7 bases, J shed 4 bases, and the junction held 4 bases outside the gene matches. This CDR3 is built from 13 residues. Germline lookup yields CDR1 SNHLY and CDR2 FYNNEI. CDR3 residues: CASTMGQGYGYTF. The CDR3 DNA is TGTGCCAGCACCATGGGACAGGGCTATGGCTACACCTTC.

A few counts support this clonotype. This chain links TRBV6-1 with TRBJ2-3; 11 bases fit TRBD2. Looked up from germline, CDR1 is MNHNS and CDR2 is SASEGT. The CDR3 extends over 18 amino acids. Germline trimming cut 5 bases from V and 0 bases from J; bases unmatched to any gene: 10. The CDR3 nucleotides read TGTGCCAGCAGTTTCTTAGCGGGAGGGCTGAGGAGCACAGATACGCAGTATTTT. Translating it yields CASSFLAGGLRSTDTQYF.

In its sample, this clonotype was seen many times. The V gene is TRBV3-1, the J gene TRBJ2-7, with 7 bases that match TRBD2. The CDR3 is made up of 15 amino acids. Losses at the gene ends were 4 bases for V and 0 bases for J; bases not matched to a gene: 6. Germline CDR1 is LGHDT and CDR2 is YNNKEL (reference sequence). The CDR3 spells CASSPSGTASYEQYF. The DNA for the CDR3 is TGTGCCAGCAGCCCCAGCGGGACCGCCTCCTACGAGCAGTACTTC.

This clonotype came up many times. The chain uses TRBV12-3 or TRBV12-4 and TRBJ2-5; 13 bases are shared with TRBD2. V was pared by 2 bases and J by 3 bases, with 3 bases of the junction left unmatched. This CDR3 spans 16 amino acids. CDR3 bases: TGTGCCAGCAGTTTAACTAGCGGGAGGGGGGAAGAGACCCAGTACTTC. Amino acids: CASSLTSGRGEETQYF.

This clonotype has a count of ten or more. The rearrangement uses TRBV7-8 and TRBJ2-3; TRBD1 matches 8 bases. The CDR3 runs to 15 residues. The V gene end was trimmed by 5 bases and the J gene end by 4 bases; junction bases not matched to a gene: 8. Germline V gives CDR1 SGHVS, CDR2 FQNEAQ. The CDR3 loop is CASSTSGQGPDTQYF. DNA for the CDR3: TGTGCCAGCAGCACCAGCGGACAGGGCCCAGATACGCAGTATTTT.

This clonotype showed up many times. This chain uses TRBV20-1 with TRBJ2-5; 7 bases fit TRBD2. Germline trimming cut 5 bases from V and 5 bases from J; bases unmatched to any gene: 5. The CDR3 has 12 amino acids. Germline loops: CDR1 DFQATT, CDR2 SNEGSKA (reference sequence). The DNA of the CDR3 is TGCAGTGCTGCGGGAGATTTGGAGACCCAGTACTTC. Translation: CSAAGDLETQYF.